These 5 T cell receptor beta chains were all obtained from the same sample, sequenced in a study of blood T cell repertoires in COVID-19. The protocol was immunoSEQ multiplex PCR, while the TCRdb copy is restricted to in-frame clones and leaves out a portion. The sample includes 200,000 to 300,000 clones, 88% of them seen just once. The sequencing input was peripheral blood. The receptor source for this set is a human donor in a cohort sampled during active COVID-19.

V and J are TRBV6-6 and TRBJ2-5; D is possibly TRBD2 (6 bases). V was trimmed by 2 bases and J by 4 bases, leaving 17 bases between them. Germline assignment: CDR1 MNHNY and CDR2 SVGAGI (reference sequence). The CDR3 has 16 residues. The CDR3 loop reads CASSYPLSGGLETQYF. The CDR3 DNA is TGTGCCAGCAGTTACCCCCTGAGCGGAGGGTTAGAGACCCAGTACTTC.

The CDR3: CASSLEFGGSTYEQYF. CDR3 nucleotide sequence: TGTGCCAGCAGCTTGGAGTTCGGGGGGTCGACCTACGAGCAGTACTTC. The chain couples TRBV5-6 to TRBJ2-7; TRBD2 matches at 7 bases. This CDR3 is 16 amino acids long. Germline values: CDR1 SGHDT, CDR2 YYEEEE. Unmatched junction bases numbered 8, after V lost 0 bases and J lost 2 bases.

This chain links TRBV11-2 with TRBJ1-1; maybe TRBD1 (6 bases). This CDR3 spans 14 amino acids. The V end lost 5 bases, the J end lost 3 bases, and 13 bases lay between the germline ends. Germline V CDR1 and CDR2: SGHAT, FQNNGV. Here the CDR3 DNA reads TGTGCCAGCAGCCCCCCGGGACAATACACTGAAGCTTTCTTT. It yields the protein CASSPPGQYTEAFF.

The chain is built from TRBV20-1 and TRBJ1-5; D possibly corresponds to TRBD1 (5 bases). CDR3 length: 15 residues. CDR1 and CDR2 (germline): DFQATT, SNEGSKA (reference sequence). Between the trimmed V and J ends, which lost 3 bases and 3 bases, there was a span of 15 bases. CDR3 DNA: TGCAGTGCTAGTGTGCAGGGCAGCTTCAATCAGCCCCAGCATTTT. It is translated as CSASVQGSFNQPQHF.

The V gene is TRBV6-2 or TRBV6-3, the J gene TRBJ2-7; perhaps TRBD1 as D (5 bases). The germline V gene encodes CDR1 MNHEY and CDR2 SVGEGT. The CDR3 sequence is 15 residues long. Trimming cost V 3 bases and J 3 bases, with 15 bases left between them. CDR3 residues: CASSYTGQQVYEQYF. DNA for the CDR3: TGTGCCAGCAGTTATACAGGACAACAAGTCTACGAGCAGTACTTC.